This TCR beta chain was captured in a study of cytomegalovirus exposure and HLA in healthy donors. As concerns this clone: As yet, its antigen is unknown.

Losses at the gene ends were 7 bases for V and 0 bases for J; bases not matched to a gene: 2. The CDR3 covers 13 residues. The germline V gene encodes CDR1 SEHNR and CDR2 FQNEAQ (reference sequence). The primer mix had 60 Vbeta and 13 Jbeta primers. The protocol was immunoSEQ multiplex PCR, while the TCRdb copy is restricted to in-frame clones and leaves out a portion. This table has more than 150,000 clones, 80% to 85% appearing once. Study results and caveats: Most of the TCR beta V segments (in an earlier analysis) were productive either about 87% or about 30% of the time.

This receptor was identified in a woman aged 18-29 years in good health and CMV-seronegative. The genes are TRBV7-9 and TRBJ2-7; 8 nucleotides agree with TRBD1. The sequenced material came from PBMCs. This CDR3 reads CASNTGGSYEQYF. CDR3 sequence (DNA): TGTGCCAGCAACACAGGGGGCTCCTACGAGCAGTACTTC.